This T cell receptor beta chain was observed in a study of vaccination effects on CD4 cells after COVID-19. Study-level information: The study sampled a couple of convalescent patients 16 days and one week before vaccination.

The data were produced by immunoSEQ multiplex PCR, yet TCRdb's version contains in-frame clones alone and is incomplete. The sample gives roughly 26,000 clones, 75% to 85% of which show up once; 15% to 20% is in the top ten. Within the ViraFEST assay, antigen-specific CD4+ T cells underwent expansion with viral peptide pools prior to sequencing. With around ten days of culture completed, CD4+ T cells were isolated. Between March and December 2020, the person had a SARS-CoV-2 infection that PCR confirmed. In the cultures, half the medium was exchanged for IL-2 medium on days 3 and 7. This clone has only one observation. Its antigen is still unknown. The V end was cut by 2 bases, the J end by 5 bases, with 12 bases between. From germline, CDR1 is KGHDR and CDR2 SFDVKD. The CDR3 extends over 15 amino acids. Study-level results: There was marked clonal contraction among infection- and vaccine-induced clones late after vaccination.

This specimen consisted of CD4+ T cells from PBMCs cultured with HCoV-NL63 spike peptides, obtained before COVID-19 vaccination. This sequence originates from a human donor who had a prior SARS-CoV-2 infection. This sequence joins TRBV24-1 and TRBJ1-5; D unresolved. The DNA for the CDR3 is TGTGCCACCAGTGATTCGACCCCAGGAGATCAGCCCCAGCATTTT. This encodes CATSDSTPGDQPQHF.